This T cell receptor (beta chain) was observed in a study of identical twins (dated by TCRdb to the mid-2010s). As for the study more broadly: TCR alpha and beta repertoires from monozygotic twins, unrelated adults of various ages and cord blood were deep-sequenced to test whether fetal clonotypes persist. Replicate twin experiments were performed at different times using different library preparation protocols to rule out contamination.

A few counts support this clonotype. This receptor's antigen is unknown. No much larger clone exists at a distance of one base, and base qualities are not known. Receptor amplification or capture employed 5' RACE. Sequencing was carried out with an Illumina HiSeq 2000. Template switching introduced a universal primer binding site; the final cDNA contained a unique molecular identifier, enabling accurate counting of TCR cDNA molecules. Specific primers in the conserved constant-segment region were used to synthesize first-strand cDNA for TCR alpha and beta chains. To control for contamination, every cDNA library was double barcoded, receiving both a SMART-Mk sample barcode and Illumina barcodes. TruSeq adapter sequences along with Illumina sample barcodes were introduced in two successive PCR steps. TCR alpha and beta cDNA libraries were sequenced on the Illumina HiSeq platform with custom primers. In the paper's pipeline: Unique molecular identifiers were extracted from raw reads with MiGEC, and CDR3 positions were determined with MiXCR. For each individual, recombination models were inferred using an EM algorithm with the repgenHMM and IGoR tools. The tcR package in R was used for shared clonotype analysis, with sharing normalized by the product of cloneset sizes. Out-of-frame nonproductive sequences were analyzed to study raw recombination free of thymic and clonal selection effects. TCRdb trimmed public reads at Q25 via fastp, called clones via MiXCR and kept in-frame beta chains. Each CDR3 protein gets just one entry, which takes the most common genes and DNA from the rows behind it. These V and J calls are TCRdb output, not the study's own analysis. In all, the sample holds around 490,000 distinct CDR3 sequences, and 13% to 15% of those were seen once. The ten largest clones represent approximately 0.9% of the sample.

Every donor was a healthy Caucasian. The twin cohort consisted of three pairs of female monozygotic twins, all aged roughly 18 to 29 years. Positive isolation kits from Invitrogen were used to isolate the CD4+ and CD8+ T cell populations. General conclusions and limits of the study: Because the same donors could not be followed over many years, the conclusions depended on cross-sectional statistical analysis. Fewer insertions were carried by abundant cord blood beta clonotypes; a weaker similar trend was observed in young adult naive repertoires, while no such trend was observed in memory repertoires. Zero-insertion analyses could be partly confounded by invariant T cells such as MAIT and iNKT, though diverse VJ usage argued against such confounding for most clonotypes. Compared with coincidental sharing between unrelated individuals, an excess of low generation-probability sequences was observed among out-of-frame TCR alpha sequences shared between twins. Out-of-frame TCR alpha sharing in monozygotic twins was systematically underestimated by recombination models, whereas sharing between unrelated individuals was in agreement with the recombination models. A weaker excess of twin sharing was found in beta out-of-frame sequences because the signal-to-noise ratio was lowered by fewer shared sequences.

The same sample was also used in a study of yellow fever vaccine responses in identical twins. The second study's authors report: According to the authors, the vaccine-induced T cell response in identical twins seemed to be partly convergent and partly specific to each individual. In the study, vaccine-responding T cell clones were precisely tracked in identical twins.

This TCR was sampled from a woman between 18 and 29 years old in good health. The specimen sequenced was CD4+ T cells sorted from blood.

The DNA reads TGTGCCACCACCACAGGGGACACTGAAGCTTTCTTT. This yields the protein CATTTGDTEAFF. Recombination joined TRBV15 with TRBJ1-1, with 7 bases in between that match TRBD1. V is trimmed back by 7 bases and J by 3 bases, and the junction contains 2 bases that no gene match accounts for. As encoded in the germline V gene (reference sequence), CDR1 is LNHNV while CDR2 is YYDKDF. The CDR3 has 12 amino acids, counting the end cysteine and phenylalanine. Only CDR3 DNA is held: 36 bases, read in frame from base 1.